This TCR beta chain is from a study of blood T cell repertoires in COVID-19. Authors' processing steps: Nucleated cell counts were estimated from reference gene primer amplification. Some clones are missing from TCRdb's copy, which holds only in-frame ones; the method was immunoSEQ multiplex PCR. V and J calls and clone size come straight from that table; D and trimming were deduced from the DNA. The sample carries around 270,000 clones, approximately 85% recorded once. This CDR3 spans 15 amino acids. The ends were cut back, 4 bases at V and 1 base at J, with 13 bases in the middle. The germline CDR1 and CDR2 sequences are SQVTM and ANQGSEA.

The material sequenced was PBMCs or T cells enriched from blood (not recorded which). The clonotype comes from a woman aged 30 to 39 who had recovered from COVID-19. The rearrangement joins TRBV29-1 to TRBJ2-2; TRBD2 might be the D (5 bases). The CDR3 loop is CSVGRPGRNTGELFF. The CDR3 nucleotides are TGCAGCGTTGGACGTCCGGGAAGGAACACCGGGGAGCTGTTTTTT.